This passage covers 2 T cell receptor beta chains from one sample sequenced in a study of OX40 agonist ivuxolimab in advanced cancers. Profiled with immunoSEQ multiplex PCR; TCRdb holds only in-frame clones, not every one. The table includes over 50,000 clones, 75% to 90% detected once. Sequencing used CD4+ or CD8+ T cells sorted from blood, obtained in a trial of the OX40 agonist ivuxolimab. These receptors were obtained from an adult with an advanced solid tumor such as melanoma, head and neck, liver or kidney cancer.

This clone was detected only a few times. This chain joins TRBV6-5 and TRBJ2-1; D may correspond to TRBD1 or TRBD2 (6 bases each). Germline values: CDR1 MNHEY, CDR2 SVGAGI. V lost 4 bases to trimming and J lost 7 bases, with 14 bases between them. The CDR3 runs to 14 residues. The CDR3 bases are TGTGCCAGCAGTTCCTGGGGGGCGGGGAATGAGCAGTTCTTC. Protein product: CASSSWGAGNEQFF.

As DNA, the CDR3 is TGTGCCAGCAGCCCACAGGCCGGCCACGGGGGCGAGCAGTACTTC. This codes for CASSPQAGHGGEQYF. The V and J genes are TRBV9 and TRBJ2-7; the D gene is possibly TRBD2 (6 bases). The CDR3 runs to 15 residues. Between the trimmed V and J ends, which lost 4 bases and 6 bases, there was a span of 20 bases. The germline V gene encodes CDR1 SGDLS and CDR2 YYNGEE.